Reported below is one TCR beta chain. The CDR3 sequence is 13 residues long. Authors' methods: Amplification of reference gene primers provided the estimated nucleated cell counts. The method was immunoSEQ multiplex PCR; TCRdb's version includes in-frame clones alone and lacks a portion of them. Clone size and V and J calls were adopted from that table, with D and trimming inferred from the DNA. The sample has 250,000 to 350,000 clones, more than 85% seen once. These data belong to a study of blood T cell repertoires in COVID-19. The clonotype was recovered from a man aged 30 to 39 with acute or convalescent COVID-19. The sequencing sample was made of peripheral blood. This chain uses TRBV12-1 with TRBJ1-1; TRBD1 is taken as the D call from the table, unchecked against the DNA. TRBV12-1 is reported as a pseudogene. The CDR3 nucleotides read TGTGCCAGCAGCCAGGACATGAACACTGAAGCTTTCTTT. Amino acid sequence: CASSQDMNTEAFF.